A selection of T cell receptor beta chains follows, all from one sample in a study of early T cells in non-severe SARS-CoV-2 infection. Using its own MiXCR run on the 5' RACE reads, TCRdb lists one record per CDR3 protein. The sample carries 45,000 to 70,000 distinct CDR3 sequences, around 10% recorded once. The specimen was whole blood. The receptors stem from an adult who was a healthcare worker with PCR-confirmed SARS-CoV-2 infection or an uninfected control (not recorded which). Both conserved end residues are part of each CDR3. A D gene is named only where the DNA matches it firmly. Clone size appears in some rows only: once, few, many, or a class for an expanded clone.

j_call d_call clone_size v_call cdr3_nt cdr3_aa
TRBJ1-1 . . TRBV7-3 TGTGCCAGCAGCTTATCGCGGCAGAGCACTGAAGCTTTCTTT CASSLSRQSTEAFF
TRBJ2-1 TRBD1 many TRBV5-1 TGCGCCAGCAGCGGGGACAGGGATCGAGAGCAGTTCTTC CASSGDRDREQFF
TRBJ1-6 TRBD1 few TRBV10-3 TGTGCCATCAGTGAGGGGACAGGGGGGAATTCACCCCTCCACTTT CAISEGTGGNSPLHF
TRBJ2-5 TRBD2 . TRBV7-2 TGTGCCAGCAGCTTAGCGCTTACCAGCGGGGGGGCCGGAAAGACCCAGTACTTC CASSLALTSGGAGKTQYF
TRBJ1-5 . few TRBV28 TGTGCCAGCCCTCCTGAAAAGCCCCAGCATTTT CASPPEKPQHF
TRBJ1-6 . few TRBV12-3/TRBV12-4 TGTGCCAGCCTCTCCGGGACCTATAATTCACCCCTCCACTTT CASLSGTYNSPLHF
TRBJ1-2 TRBD1 . TRBV28 TGTGCCAGCAGTCCAAGACAGGGGTATGGCTACACCTTC CASSPRQGYGYTF
TRBJ1-1 . few TRBV28 TGTGCCAGCAGTTCTCTCGCAGGGCGGCGGACTGAAGCTTTCTTT CASSSLAGRRTEAFF
TRBJ2-5 TRBD2 few TRBV27 TGTGCCAGCAGTTTTGGACTAGCTGCTTGGGAGACCCAGTACTTC CASSFGLAAWETQYF
TRBJ1-6 . many TRBV25-1 TGTGCCAGCAGTGAATCGGGCAATTCACCCCTCCACTTT CASSESGNSPLHF
TRBJ1-6 . . TRBV29-1 TGCAGCGTTGTTATAAGGGAGGGATCACCCCTCCACTTT CSVVIREGSPLHF
TRBJ2-4 . . TRBV5-6 TGTGCCAGCAGCCCCGGGATAGACAAAAACATTCAGTACTTC CASSPGIDKNIQYF
TRBJ2-3 TRBD2 few TRBV20-1 TGCAGTGCTTATAGCGGGAGGGCCGCGGATACGCAGTATTTT CSAYSGRAADTQYF
TRBJ2-3 . many TRBV29-1 TGCAGCGTTGAGGCGGGGAGGTCGCGATACACGCAGTATTTT CSVEAGRSRYTQYF
TRBJ2-3 TRBD2 . TRBV5-1 TGCGCCAGCAGGGCTAGCGGGGTTTTCACAGATACGCAGTATTTT CASRASGVFTDTQYF
TRBJ2-7 TRBD2 few TRBV28 TGTGCCAGCAGTTTATTTCCGGGGAGCGGGGGATACTACGAGCAGTACTTC CASSLFPGSGGYYEQYF
TRBJ2-7 TRBD1 many TRBV18 TGTGCCAGCTCACCACCTTCCGGACAGGGGGTATCCGAGCAGTACTTC CASSPPSGQGVSEQYF
TRBJ1-5 TRBD1 few TRBV5-5 TGTGCCAGCAGCGGGACAGGGGTCAATCAGCCCCAGCATTTT CASSGTGVNQPQHF
TRBJ1-4 . . TRBV7-2 TGTGCCAGCAGCTTAGCTTGGGGGTCGGCTAATGAAAAACTGTTTTTT CASSLAWGSANEKLFF
TRBJ2-3 . few TRBV9 TGTGCCAGCAGCGCTACGCTAGCGAGTAGCACAGATACGCAGTATTTT CASSATLASSTDTQYF
TRBJ2-7 TRBD2 . TRBV11-2 TGTGCCAGCAGCTTAGTTAGATGGCGGGAGAGTTCCTACGAGCAGTACTTC CASSLVRWRESSYEQYF
TRBJ2-3 . . TRBV12-3/TRBV12-4 TGTGCCAGCAGCCAGTCGGGCGACACAGATACGCAGTATTTT CASSQSGDTDTQYF
TRBJ2-5 . many TRBV27 TGTGCCAGCAGTTTAGTAGGTCGGCAAGAGACCCAGTACTTC CASSLVGRQETQYF
TRBJ1-5 TRBD1 many TRBV28 TGTGCCAGCAGCCCCGGGACAGGGGCCACAAATCAGCCCCAGCATTTT CASSPGTGATNQPQHF
TRBJ1-5 . . TRBV29-1 TGCAGCGTTGGCTCGGGCAATCAGCCCCAGCATTTT CSVGSGNQPQHF
TRBJ2-5 . . TRBV29-1 TGCAGCGTTGACAAGACAGGCGGGGAGACCCAGTACTTC CSVDKTGGETQYF
TRBJ2-2 TRBD2 . TRBV27 TGTGCCAGCAGTTTGGGACTAGTTGTTGGAACCGGGGAGCTGTTTTTT CASSLGLVVGTGELFF
TRBJ2-1 TRBD2 once TRBV24-1 TGTGCCACCAGTGATTCACTAGCGGGAGTGGAGCAGTTCTTC CATSDSLAGVEQFF
TRBJ2-5 TRBD2 many TRBV10-2 TGCGCCAGCACCCGGACAGCGGGGGCCCAAGAGACCCAGTACTTC CASTRTAGAQETQYF
TRBJ2-7 . many TRBV5-1 TGCGCCAGCAGTGAGGCAGGGACCCGCTCCTACGAGCAGTACTTC CASSEAGTRSYEQYF
TRBJ2-7 TRBD1 . TRBV5-1 TGCGCCAGCAGCTTGGAGGACAGGGCGGGGGAGCAGTACTTC CASSLEDRAGEQYF
TRBJ1-4 . many TRBV29-1 TGCAGCGGCTCTGGGGGTATCAATGAAAAACTGTTTTTT CSGSGGINEKLFF
TRBJ2-7 . few TRBV12-3/TRBV12-4 TGTGCCAGCAGTGCTCGACAGGTCTACGAGCAGTACTTC CASSARQVYEQYF
TRBJ2-3 . few TRBV4-1 TGCGCCAGCAGCCAAGATCCCAGTACAGACAGATATGCGCAGTATTTT CASSQDPSTDRYAQYF
TRBJ2-3 . many TRBV4-1 TGCGCCAGCAGCCAAGAGAATAGTGCAGCAGATACGCAGTATTTT CASSQENSAADTQYF
TRBJ2-7 TRBD1 few TRBV28 TGTGCCAGCAGTAGCCCTGGACAGGGGGATTTATACGAGCAGTACTTC CASSSPGQGDLYEQYF
TRBJ2-1 . once TRBV6-5 TGTGCCAGCAGGCCGGACTCAGCGTTGTCCTACAATGAGCAGTTCTTC CASRPDSALSYNEQFF
TRBJ2-1 . many TRBV6-2/TRBV6-3 TGTGCCAGCAGTTACCGGGCACGCAATGAGCAGTTCTTC CASSYRARNEQFF
TRBJ2-3 TRBD2 . TRBV15 TGTGCCACCAGCAGGGGTAGCGGGGAGATGGGGACAGATACGCAGTATTTT CATSRGSGEMGTDTQYF
TRBJ2-1 TRBD2 few TRBV6-4 TGTGCCAGCAGCACGACTAGCGGGAGGTCCTACAATGAGCAGTTCTTC CASSTTSGRSYNEQFF
TRBJ2-5 . many TRBV6-4 TGTGCCAGCAGTGACTCGGACTCCGTAGGAGAGACCCAGTACTTC CASSDSDSVGETQYF
TRBJ2-7 . . TRBV5-5 TGTGCCAGCAGCGACGGGGACCGCTACGAGCAGTACTTC CASSDGDRYEQYF
TRBJ2-7 . many TRBV6-5 TGTGCCAGCAGTTGGGTCCAAGGGCCGACCTACGAGCAGTACTTC CASSWVQGPTYEQYF
TRBJ2-1 . . TRBV28 TGTGCCAGCAGTTTGAATGAGCAGTTCTTC CASSLNEQFF
TRBJ1-6 . many TRBV6-5 TGTGCCAGCAGTTACGGGGTTTCACCCCTCCACTTT CASSYGVSPLHF
TRBJ2-1 TRBD1 many TRBV18 TGTGCCAGCTCATCGGGGACAGGGGTACCCAATGAGCAGTTCTTC CASSSGTGVPNEQFF
TRBJ2-1 TRBD2 . TRBV3-1 TGTGCCAGCAGCCAATACGGACTAGCCGTCGATGAGCAGTTCTTC CASSQYGLAVDEQFF
TRBJ2-2 TRBD2 . TRBV29-1 TGCAGCGCCCCCGGGGTAGCGGGATCGAACACCGGGGAGCTGTTTTTT CSAPGVAGSNTGELFF
TRBJ2-7 . few TRBV28 TGTGCCAGCAGTTTAACCCAGGGCAGCTCCTACGAGCAGTACTTC CASSLTQGSSYEQYF
TRBJ2-5 TRBD1 . TRBV28 TGTGCCAGCAGTCCGAGCCGAGGGACAGGGGGCTCGAAGACCCAGTACTTC CASSPSRGTGGSKTQYF
TRBJ1-1 . . TRBV11-2 TGTGCCAGCAGCTTAGTTGGGACTGAAGCTTTCTTT CASSLVGTEAFF
TRBJ2-2 . many TRBV9 TGTGCCAGCAGCGTAGATAACCGAAACACCGGGGAGCTGTTTTTT CASSVDNRNTGELFF
TRBJ2-5 . few TRBV18 TGTGCCAGCTCACCAGGCAGACGAGAGACCCAGTACTTC CASSPGRRETQYF